Shown below are 3 T cell receptor beta chains from a single sample sequenced in a study of T-cell reconstitution after alpha-beta-depleted transplantation in children. The TCRbeta library incorporated unique molecular identifiers. TCRdb re-derived calls from the PCR reads in MiXCR, one entry per CDR3 protein. The profile covers some 550,000 distinct CDR3 sequences, with under 30% appearing a single time and 13% to 15% taken by the ten largest. Sequencing was performed on PBMCs, mostly from graft donor cells, taken 360 days after TCRalphabeta/CD19-depleted stem cell transplant. These receptors were taken from a boy in the first two years of life who had a stem cell transplant for acute myeloid leukemia, so the T cells may come from the graft donor.

This clonotype showed up many times. V gene TRBV29-1 combines with J gene TRBJ1-1; D call uncertain. Germline V gene lookup returns CDR1 SQVTM and CDR2 ANQGSEA. This CDR3 spans 12 amino acids. The V and J ends lost 1 base and 8 bases respectively, with 11 bases between them. The CDR3, as DNA: TGCAGCGTTGAAGTGATAGGGATGGAAGCTTTCTTT. It codes for CSVEVIGMEAFF.

This sequence joins TRBV4-2 and TRBJ1-2; D is unclear. V lost 1 base, J lost 4 bases, and 16 bases lay in between. CDR1 and CDR2 from the germline V gene are LGHNA and YNFKEQ. The CDR3 is 16 amino acids. The CDR3 bases are TGTGCCAGCAGCCAAGGGGCAGAGGGTCGACTCTATGGCTACACCTTC. It specifies CASSQGAEGRLYGYTF.

The rearrangement joins TRBV20-1 to TRBJ2-1; 7 bases match TRBD2. CDR1 and CDR2 from the germline V gene are DFQATT and SNEGSKA (reference sequence). CDR3 length: 15 amino acids. Trimming removed 6 bases from V and 2 bases from J; junction bases left unmatched: 10. This chain's CDR3 is CSAPLGGVAYNEQFF. DNA for the CDR3: TGCAGTGCCCCACTGGGGGGGGTTGCCTACAATGAGCAGTTCTTC.